A selection of T cell receptor beta chains follows, all from one sample in a study of regulatory T cells in long-lasting Graves disease. TCRdb ran MiXCR on the multiplex PCR reads and lists one entry per CDR3 protein. The table records approximately 470,000 distinct CDR3 sequences, roughly 16% of them present only once. These data also formed part of another study, on T cells in Graves' hyperthyroidism and ophthalmopathy.

Sequences were derived from peripheral blood mononuclear cells (PBMCs), sampled at new diagnosis, from a patient treated with antithyroid drugs. The receptors stem from a man aged 35-49 years with Graves disease. Both conserved end residues are part of each CDR3. A D gene is named only where the DNA matches it firmly. Size is omitted from some rows. Given values are once, few, many or a class for expanded clones.

TRBJ1-3	TRBV3-1	many	NA	TGTGCCAGCAGCCAAGGGGGAACTGGAAACACCATATATTTT	CASSQGGTGNTIYF
TRBJ1-2	TRBV5-1	many	NA	TGCGCCAGCAGCTACGACAGGTCCTATGGCTACACCTTC	CASSYDRSYGYTF
TRBJ2-1	TRBV5-1	few	TRBD2	TGCGCCAGCAGCTTGGAACTAGCGGGGGGGGTCAATGAGCAGTTCTTC	CASSLELAGGVNEQFF
TRBJ2-3	TRBV10-3	NA	TRBD1	TGTGCCATCAGCGCAGGGGGCGCGAACACAGATACGCAGTATTTT	CAISAGGANTDTQYF
TRBJ1-6	TRBV6-1	few	TRBD1	TGTGCCACCTCCCCGGGGACAGCAAATTCACCCCTCCACTTT	CATSPGTANSPLHF
TRBJ2-7	TRBV5-1	few	TRBD2	TGCGCCAGCAGCGCGGGACTAGCGGGAGTTGGCGAGCAGTACTTC	CASSAGLAGVGEQYF
TRBJ2-4	TRBV5-6	NA	TRBD2	TGTGCCAGCAGCACCGGGACTAGCGGGGGGCTAGCCAAAAACATTCAGTACTTC	CASSTGTSGGLAKNIQYF
TRBJ2-1	TRBV27	NA	TRBD2	TGTGCCAGCAGTTTATGGCGGGGGGATATGGAGTTCTTC	CASSLWRGDMEFF
TRBJ2-7	TRBV6-2/TRBV6-3	many	NA	TGTGCCAGCAGTCTAGATGGGACATTGACCTACGAGCAGTACTTC	CASSLDGTLTYEQYF
TRBJ2-7	TRBV7-8	many	TRBD1	TGTGCCAGCAGCTTAGGGTGGACAGGGACCTACGAGCAGTACTTC	CASSLGWTGTYEQYF
TRBJ2-2	TRBV28	NA	NA	TGTGCCAGCAGGACGCAGGGGGGGGAGCTGTTTTTT	CASRTQGGELFF
TRBJ1-1	TRBV29-1	few	NA	TGCAGCGTACTAGGAGCGAACACTGAAGCTTTCTTT	CSVLGANTEAFF
TRBJ2-7	TRBV20-1	many	TRBD2	TGCAGTGCTAGAGATTGGGCGGGGGGGACCTACGAGCAGTACTTC	CSARDWAGGTYEQYF
TRBJ2-5	TRBV28	many	NA	TGTGCCAGCAGTTTGGATCCGAATCAGGAGACCCAGTACTTC	CASSLDPNQETQYF
TRBJ2-1	TRBV6-2/TRBV6-3	few	NA	TGTGCCAGCAGTGAAGGGAGCTCCTACAATGAGCAGTTCTTC	CASSEGSSYNEQFF
TRBJ2-1	TRBV20-1	few	TRBD2	TGCAGTGCTAGACCCCTGGCGCGGCGGGAGGGCCTTAGTTACAATGAGCAGTTCTTC	CSARPLARREGLSYNEQFF
TRBJ2-7	TRBV6-2/TRBV6-3	many	NA	TGTGCCAGCAGTGACCGCTCCTACGAGCAGTACTTC	CASSDRSYEQYF